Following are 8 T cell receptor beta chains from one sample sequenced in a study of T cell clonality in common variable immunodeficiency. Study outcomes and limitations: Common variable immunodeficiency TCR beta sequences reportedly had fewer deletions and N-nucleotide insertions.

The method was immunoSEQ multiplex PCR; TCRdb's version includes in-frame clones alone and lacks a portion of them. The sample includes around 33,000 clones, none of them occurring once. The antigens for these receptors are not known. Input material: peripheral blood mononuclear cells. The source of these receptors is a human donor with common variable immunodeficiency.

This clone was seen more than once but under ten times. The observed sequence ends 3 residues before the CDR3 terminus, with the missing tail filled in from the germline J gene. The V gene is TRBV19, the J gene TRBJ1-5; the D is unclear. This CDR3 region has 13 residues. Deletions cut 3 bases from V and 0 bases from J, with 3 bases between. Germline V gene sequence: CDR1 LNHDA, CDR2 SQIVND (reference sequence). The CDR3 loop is CASSISSNQPQHF. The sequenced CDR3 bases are TGTGCCAGTAGTATCAGTAGCAATCAGCCC.

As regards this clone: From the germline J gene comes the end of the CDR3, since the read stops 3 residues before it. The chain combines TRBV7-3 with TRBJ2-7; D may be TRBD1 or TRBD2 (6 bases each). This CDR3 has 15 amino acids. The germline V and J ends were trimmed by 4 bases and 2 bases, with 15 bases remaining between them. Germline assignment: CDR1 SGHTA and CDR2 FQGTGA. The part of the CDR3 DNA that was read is TGTGCCAGCAGCTCCGGAGGAGGGGGACCCTACGAG. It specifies CASSSGGGGPYE. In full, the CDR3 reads CASSSGGGGPYEQYF.

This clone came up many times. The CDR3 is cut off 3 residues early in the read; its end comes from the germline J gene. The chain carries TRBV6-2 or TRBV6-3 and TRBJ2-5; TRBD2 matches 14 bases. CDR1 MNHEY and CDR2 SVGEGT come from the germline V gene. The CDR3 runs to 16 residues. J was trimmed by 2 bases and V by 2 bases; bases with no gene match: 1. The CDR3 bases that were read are TGTGCCAGCAGTTACGGACTAGCGGGAGGACAAGAGACC. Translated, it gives CASSYGLAGGQET. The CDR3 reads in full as CASSYGLAGGQETQYF.

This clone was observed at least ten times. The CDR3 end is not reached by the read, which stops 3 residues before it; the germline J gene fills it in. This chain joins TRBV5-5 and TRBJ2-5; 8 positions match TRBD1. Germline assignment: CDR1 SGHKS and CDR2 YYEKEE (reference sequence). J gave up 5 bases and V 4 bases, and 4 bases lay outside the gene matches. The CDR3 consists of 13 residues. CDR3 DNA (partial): TGTGCCAGCAGCCCAGGGACAGGCGAGACC. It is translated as CASSPGTGET. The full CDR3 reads CASSPGTGETQYF.

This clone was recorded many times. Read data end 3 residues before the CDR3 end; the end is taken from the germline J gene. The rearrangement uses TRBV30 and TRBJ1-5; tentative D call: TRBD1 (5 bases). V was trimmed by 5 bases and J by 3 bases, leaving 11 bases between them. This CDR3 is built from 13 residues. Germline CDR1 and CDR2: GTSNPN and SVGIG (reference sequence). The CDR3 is CAWSQGFNQPQHF. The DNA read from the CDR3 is TGTGCCTGGTCTCAGGGTTTCAATCAGCCC.

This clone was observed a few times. The CDR3 DNA, read in part, is TGTGCCAGTAGTAAAACTAGCGGCTATAGCACAGATACG. Translating it yields CASSKTSGYSTDT. From start to end, the CDR3 is CASSKTSGYSTDTQYF. This chain connects TRBV19 to TRBJ2-3; 8 nucleotides align to TRBD2. The read falls 3 residues short of the CDR3 end, and the missing part is taken from the germline J gene. The germline gives CDR1 LNHDA, CDR2 SQIVND (reference sequence). Trimming removed 4 bases from V and 0 bases from J; junction bases left unmatched: 6. This CDR3 is 16 amino acids long.

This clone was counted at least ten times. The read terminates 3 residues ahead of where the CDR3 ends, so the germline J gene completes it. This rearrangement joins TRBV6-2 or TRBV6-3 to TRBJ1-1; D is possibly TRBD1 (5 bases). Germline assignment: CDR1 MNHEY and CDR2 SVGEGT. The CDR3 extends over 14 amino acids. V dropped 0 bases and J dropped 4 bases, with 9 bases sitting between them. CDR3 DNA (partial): TGTGCCAGCAGTTACTCAGCAGGGCGCACTGAA. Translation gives CASSYSAGRTE. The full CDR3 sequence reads CASSYSAGRTEAFF.

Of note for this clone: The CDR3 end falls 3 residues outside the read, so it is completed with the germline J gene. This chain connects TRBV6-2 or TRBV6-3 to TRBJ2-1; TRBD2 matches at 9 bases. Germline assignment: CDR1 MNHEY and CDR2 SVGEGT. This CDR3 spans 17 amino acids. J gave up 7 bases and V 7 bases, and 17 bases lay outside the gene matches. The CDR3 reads CASIPRASGKIGNEQFF. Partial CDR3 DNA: TGTGCCAGCATCCCCCGGGCTAGCGGGAAAATTGGGAATGAG.